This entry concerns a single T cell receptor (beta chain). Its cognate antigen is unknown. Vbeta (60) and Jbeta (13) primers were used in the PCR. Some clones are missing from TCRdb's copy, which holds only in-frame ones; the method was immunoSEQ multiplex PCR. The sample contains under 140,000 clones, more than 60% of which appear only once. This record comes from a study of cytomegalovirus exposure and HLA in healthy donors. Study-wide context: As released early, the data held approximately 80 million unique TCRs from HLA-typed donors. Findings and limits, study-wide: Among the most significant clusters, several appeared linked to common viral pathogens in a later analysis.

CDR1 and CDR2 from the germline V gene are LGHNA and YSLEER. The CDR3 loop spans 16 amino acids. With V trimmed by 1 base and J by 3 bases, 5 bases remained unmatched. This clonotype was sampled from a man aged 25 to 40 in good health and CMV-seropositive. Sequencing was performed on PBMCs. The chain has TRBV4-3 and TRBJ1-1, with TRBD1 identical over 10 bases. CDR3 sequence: CASSQGQGASDTEAFF. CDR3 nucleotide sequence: TGCGCCAGCAGCCAAGGACAGGGGGCTTCGGACACTGAAGCTTTCTTT.